This T cell receptor beta chain was identified in a study of blood T cell repertoires in COVID-19. Germline V CDR1 and CDR2: MNHEY, SVGAGI. This CDR3 contains 13 residues. With V trimmed by 10 bases and J by 5 bases, 8 bases remained unmatched. Produced via immunoSEQ multiplex PCR; TCRdb's table is partial and in-frame only. The repertoire consists of a few hundred thousand clones, with roughly 86% occurring once and the leading ten covering approximately 1.3%. The sequence came from a young man who had recovered from COVID-19. This chain connects TRBV6-5 to TRBJ2-5; 9 nucleotides line up with TRBD2. The sequenced sample was PBMCs or T cells enriched from blood (not recorded which). DNA of the CDR3: TGTGCCACAACGGGACTAGCTCTGGAGACCCAGTACTTC. This sequence encodes CATTGLALETQYF.